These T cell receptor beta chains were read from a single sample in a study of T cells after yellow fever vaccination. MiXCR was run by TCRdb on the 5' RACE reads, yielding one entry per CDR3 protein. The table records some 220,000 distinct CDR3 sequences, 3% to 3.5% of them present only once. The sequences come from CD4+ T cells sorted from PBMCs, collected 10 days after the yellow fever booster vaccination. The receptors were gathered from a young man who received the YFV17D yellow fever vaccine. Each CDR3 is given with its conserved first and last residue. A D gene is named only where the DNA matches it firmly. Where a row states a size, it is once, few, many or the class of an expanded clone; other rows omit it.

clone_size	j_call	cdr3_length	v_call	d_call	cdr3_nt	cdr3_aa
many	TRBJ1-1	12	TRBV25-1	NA	TGTGCCAGCAGAAGGGTCGGCGCTGAAGCTTTCTTT	CASRRVGAEAFF
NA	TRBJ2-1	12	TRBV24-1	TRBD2	TGTGCCACCAGTGAACCCGGGGAGGGGCAGTTCTTC	CATSEPGEGQFF
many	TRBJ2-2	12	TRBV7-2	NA	TGTGCGACCGGGCCTTCGACCGGGGAGCTGTTTTTT	CATGPSTGELFF
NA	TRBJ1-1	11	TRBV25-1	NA	TGTGCCAGCAGTGAATTCTGGGAAGCTTTCTTT	CASSEFWEAFF
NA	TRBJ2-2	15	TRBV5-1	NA	TGCGCCAGCAGCTCACAGGAGGTGAACACCGGGGAGCTGTTTTTT	CASSSQEVNTGELFF
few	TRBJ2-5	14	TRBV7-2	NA	TGTGCCAGCAGCTTACAGGGGCCGAAGGAGACCCAGTACTTC	CASSLQGPKETQYF
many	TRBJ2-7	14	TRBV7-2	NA	TGTGCCAGCAGCCTAGCCCACAGCTCCTACGAGCAGTACTTC	CASSLAHSSYEQYF
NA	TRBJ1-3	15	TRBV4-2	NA	TGTGCCAGCAGCCAAGGAGGTGTATCTGGAAACACCATATATTTT	CASSQGGVSGNTIYF
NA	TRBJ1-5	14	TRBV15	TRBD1	TGTGCCACCAGAGGGACAGATAGCAATCAGCCCCAGCATTTT	CATRGTDSNQPQHF
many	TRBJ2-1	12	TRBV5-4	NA	TGTGCCAGCAGCGGGACTTACAATGAGCAGTTCTTC	CASSGTYNEQFF
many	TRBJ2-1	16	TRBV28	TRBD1	TGTGCCAGCAGTGATCCGGGACAGGGGCTTTACAATGAGCAGTTCTTC	CASSDPGQGLYNEQFF
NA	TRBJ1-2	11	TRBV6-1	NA	TGTGCCAGCAGTGGTCAGTATGATTACACCTTC	CASSGQYDYTF
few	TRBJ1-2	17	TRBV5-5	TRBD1	TGTGCCAGCAGCTACCAGACAGGGTTGGTAGCTAACTATGGCTACACCTTC	CASSYQTGLVANYGYTF
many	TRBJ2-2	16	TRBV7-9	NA	TGTGCCAGCAGGGCTCCGAGGAGAGGGGACACCGGGGAGCTGTTTTTT	CASRAPRRGDTGELFF
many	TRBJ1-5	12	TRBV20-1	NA	TGCAGTGCTAGGGAGAGCAATCAGCCCCAGCATTTT	CSARESNQPQHF
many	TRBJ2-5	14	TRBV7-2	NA	TGTGCCAGCAGCTTTGGCACCGCTTTGGAGACCCAGTACTTC	CASSFGTALETQYF
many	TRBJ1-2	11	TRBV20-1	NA	TGCAGTGCCACGGACAGTCTTGGCTACACCTTC	CSATDSLGYTF
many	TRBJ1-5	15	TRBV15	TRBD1	TGTGCCACCAGCAGAGAACGGCAGGGGGGTCAGCCCCAGCATTTT	CATSRERQGGQPQHF
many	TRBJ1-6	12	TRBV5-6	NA	TGTGCCAGCACCGTCTGGAATTCACCCCTCCACTTT	CASTVWNSPLHF
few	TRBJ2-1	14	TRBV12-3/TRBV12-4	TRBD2	TGTGCCAGCCGTATCGGGGCGGGGGGGGATGAGCAGTTCTTC	CASRIGAGGDEQFF
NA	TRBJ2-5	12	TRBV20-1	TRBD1	TGCAGTGCTAGGACAGGGTGGGAGACCCAGTACTTC	CSARTGWETQYF
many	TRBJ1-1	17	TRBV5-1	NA	TGCGCCAGCAGCTTGGTACGGGTCGGGATCCTGGACACTGAAGCTTTCTTT	CASSLVRVGILDTEAFF
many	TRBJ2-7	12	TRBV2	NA	TGTGCCAGCAGTGAATCGGCCTACGAGCAGTACTTC	CASSESAYEQYF
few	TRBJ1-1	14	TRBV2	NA	TGTGCCAGCAAGGGAATGGGGGTGGGGTCTGAAGCTTTCTTT	CASKGMGVGSEAFF
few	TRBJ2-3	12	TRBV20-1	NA	TGCAGTGCGTCGGGGGACACAGATACGCAGTATTTT	CSASGDTDTQYF
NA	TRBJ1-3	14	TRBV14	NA	TGTGCCAGCAGCCCCCGGCGGTTTGGAAACACCATATATTTT	CASSPRRFGNTIYF
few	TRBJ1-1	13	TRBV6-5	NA	TGTGCCAGCAGCCGAAGACAGAACACTGAAGCTTTCTTT	CASSRRQNTEAFF
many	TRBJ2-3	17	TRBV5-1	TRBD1	TGCGCCAGCAGCAGGGACAGGGGTGTTAGGGGCACAGATACGCAGTATTTT	CASSRDRGVRGTDTQYF
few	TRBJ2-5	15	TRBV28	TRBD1	TGTGCCAGCAGTAAAGCGGGACAGGGCCAAGAGACCCAGTACTTC	CASSKAGQGQETQYF
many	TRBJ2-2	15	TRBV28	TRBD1	TGTGCCAGCCGCCTGGGACAGAAGAACACCGGGGAGCTGTTTTTT	CASRLGQKNTGELFF
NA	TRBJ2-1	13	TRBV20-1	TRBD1	TGCAGTGCTGTCGACAGGGGGGGAGATGAGCAGTTCTTC	CSAVDRGGDEQFF
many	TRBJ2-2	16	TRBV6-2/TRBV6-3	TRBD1	TGTGCCAGCACTAAAATATCGGGACAGGGGGCGTTGGAGCTGTTTTTT	CASTKISGQGALELFF
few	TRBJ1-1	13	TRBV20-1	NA	TGCAGTGCCGGGGACCGACCGCGCACTGAAGCTTTCTTT	CSAGDRPRTEAFF
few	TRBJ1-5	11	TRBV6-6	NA	TGTGCCAGCAGCTCGTCGCAGCCCCAGCATTTT	CASSSSQPQHF
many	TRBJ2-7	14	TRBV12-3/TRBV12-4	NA	TGTGCCAGCAGCCCTGGCTTGCTGGTAGGGGAGCAGTACTTC	CASSPGLLVGEQYF
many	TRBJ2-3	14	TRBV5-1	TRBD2	TGCGCCACGACTAGCGGGGTGAGCACAGATACGCAGTATTTT	CATTSGVSTDTQYF
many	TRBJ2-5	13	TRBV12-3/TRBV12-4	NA	TGTGCCAGCAGTTTGAGGGAGACAGAGACCCAGTACTTC	CASSLRETETQYF
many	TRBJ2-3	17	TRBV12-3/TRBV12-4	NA	TGTGCCAGCAGCCTGACTTCGGGCAGGGGGGTCACAGATACGCAGTATTTT	CASSLTSGRGVTDTQYF
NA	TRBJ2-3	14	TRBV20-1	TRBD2	TGCAGTGCAGATGGACTAGCGGGCACAGATACGCGGTATTTT	CSADGLAGTDTRYF
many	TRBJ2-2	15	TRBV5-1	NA	TGCGCCAGCAGCCTTTACGGGGGATCGATCGGGGAGCTGTTTTTT	CASSLYGGSIGELFF
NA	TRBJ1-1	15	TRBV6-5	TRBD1	TGTGCCAGCAGCTTACTCCGGGACAGGTGGGCTGAAGCTTTCTTT	CASSLLRDRWAEAFF
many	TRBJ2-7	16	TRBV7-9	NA	TGTGCCAGCAGCTTATCCCAGCTTCGGAACAGCTACGAGCAGTACTTC	CASSLSQLRNSYEQYF
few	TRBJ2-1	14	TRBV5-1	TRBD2	TGCGCCAGCAGCTCGGGACTAGCGGGGTCTGAGCAGTTCTTC	CASSSGLAGSEQFF
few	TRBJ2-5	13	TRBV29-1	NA	TGCAGCGCGATATTATGGGGAGGCGAGACCCAGTACTTC	CSAILWGGETQYF
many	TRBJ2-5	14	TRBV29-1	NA	TGCAGCGTTGGGGGACGGGTCAATATAGAGACCCAGTACTTC	CSVGGRVNIETQYF
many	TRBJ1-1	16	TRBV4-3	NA	TGCGCCAGCAGCCTGGGGGGGGGACCAACTAACACTGAAGCTTTCTTT	CASSLGGGPTNTEAFF
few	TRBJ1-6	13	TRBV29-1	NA	TGCAGCGTTGGACACTCCTATAATTCACCCCTCCACTTT	CSVGHSYNSPLHF
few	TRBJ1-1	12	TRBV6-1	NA	TGTGCCAGCAGTGTCGGAGGGACTGAAGCTTTCTTT	CASSVGGTEAFF
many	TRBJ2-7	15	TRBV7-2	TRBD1	TGTGCCAGCAGCATCGAAACGGGACAGACCTACGAGCAGTACTTC	CASSIETGQTYEQYF